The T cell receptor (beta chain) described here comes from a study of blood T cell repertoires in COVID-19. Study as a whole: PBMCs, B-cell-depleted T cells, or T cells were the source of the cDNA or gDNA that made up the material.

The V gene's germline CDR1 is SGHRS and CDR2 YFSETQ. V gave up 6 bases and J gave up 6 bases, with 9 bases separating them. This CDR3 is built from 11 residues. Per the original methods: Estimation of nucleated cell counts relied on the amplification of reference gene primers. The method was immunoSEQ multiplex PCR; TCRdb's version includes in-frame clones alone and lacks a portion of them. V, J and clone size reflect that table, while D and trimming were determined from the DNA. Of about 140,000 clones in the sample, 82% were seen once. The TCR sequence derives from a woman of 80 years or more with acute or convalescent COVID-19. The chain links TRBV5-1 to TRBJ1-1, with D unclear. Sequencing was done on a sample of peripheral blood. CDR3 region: CASNYPPEAFF. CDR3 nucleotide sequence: TGCGCCAGCAACTACCCCCCTGAAGCTTTCTTT.